This TCR beta chain was recovered during a study of T cell changes during pregnancy in multiple sclerosis. The method was immunoSEQ multiplex PCR; TCRdb's version includes in-frame clones alone and lacks a portion of them. The sample includes 90,000 to 120,000 clones, 85% to 95% of them seen just once. Germline V gene sequence: CDR1 LNHDA, CDR2 SQIVND (reference sequence). V lost 2 bases, J lost 9 bases, and 19 bases lay in between. The CDR3 is 16 amino acids. The sequence derives from a female donor in good health, enrolled as a control in a pregnancy study. The chain recombines TRBV19 with TRBJ2-2, with D possibly TRBD1 on 6 matching bases. Sequenced material: peripheral blood, taken in the third trimester of pregnancy. The CDR3: CASSINPPGQRWELFF. In DNA, the CDR3 is TGTGCCAGTAGTATAAACCCCCCAGGACAGAGGTGGGAGCTGTTTTTT.